These 21 T cell receptor beta chains were all obtained from the same sample, sequenced in a study of T cell repertoires in cytomegalovirus infection. Each CDR3 protein gets one entry after TCRdb re-called the reads with MiXCR. The sample shows about 530,000 distinct CDR3 sequences, more than 25% of them seen only once. The specimen was PBMCs. All receptors derive from a human donor in good health (CMV status not recorded). Some clones in this sample may be carry-over from other donors' samples.

V usage is TRBV7-6 and J usage is TRBJ1-4; D is undetermined. V was clipped by 8 bases and J by 6 bases, with 19 bases between them. The CDR3 covers 15 residues. Germline V gives CDR1 SGHVS, CDR2 FNYEAQ. The CDR3 DNA is TGTGCCAGCTCGCTCCAGGCCGACTTTGATGAAAAACTGTTTTTT. This codes for CASSLQADFDEKLFF.

This clonotype was picked up a small number of times. The gene calls are TRBV5-4 and TRBJ2-5; D perhaps matches TRBD1 (6 bases). The CDR3 length is 16 residues. Germline loops: CDR1 SGHNT, CDR2 YYREEE (reference sequence). Trimming cost V 0 bases and J 1 base, with 13 bases left between them. DNA of the CDR3: TGTGCCAGCAGCTTGGGGGGGCAGGGTAGCCAAGAGACCCAGTACTTC. This encodes CASSLGGQGSQETQYF.

The chain employs TRBV27 and TRBJ1-2; D is possibly TRBD1 (5 bases). Per the germline V gene, CDR1 is MNHEY and CDR2 is SMNVEV (reference sequence). The CDR3 is 15 residues long. Trimming removed 0 bases at V and 7 bases at J, with 15 bases between. The CDR3 is CASSLSAPGLVGYTF. The CDR3 nucleotides read TGTGCCAGCAGTTTATCGGCCCCGGGACTCGTTGGCTACACCTTC.

The sample holds a few counts of this clonotype. The rearrangement uses TRBV7-9 and TRBJ2-1; 10 positions agree with TRBD2. CDR3 length: 14 amino acids. The J segment lost 4 bases and the V segment lost 5 bases, leaving 2 bases of the junction unmatched. The germline V gene encodes CDR1 SEHNR and CDR2 FQNEAQ (reference sequence). The CDR3 nucleotides read TGTGCCAGCAGCCGAGCGGGAGGGTACAATGAGCAGTTCTTC. Its translation is CASSRAGGYNEQFF.

The chain employs TRBV6-2 or TRBV6-3 and TRBJ1-5; 9 bases fit TRBD1. The CDR3 is 18 amino acids. Trimming cost V 5 bases and J 2 bases; bases outside gene matches: 13. The germline V gene has CDR1 MNHEY and CDR2 SVGEGT. The CDR3 nucleotides read TGTGCCAGCAGTACCCTAACAGGGGGCGGAGGAGGCAATCAGCCCCAGCATTTT. Protein sequence: CASSTLTGGGGGNQPQHF.

This clonotype has only a few counts. The CDR3 reads CASSFGDRPYNEQFF. For the CDR3, the DNA is TGTGCCAGCAGCTTCGGAGACAGACCTTACAATGAGCAGTTCTTC. The rearrangement joins TRBV7-8 to TRBJ2-1; D may be TRBD1 (5 bases). Germline V gene lookup returns CDR1 SGHVS and CDR2 FQNEAQ. Trimming cost V 3 bases and J 4 bases, with 13 bases left between them. CDR3 size: 15 residues.

The V gene is TRBV7-2, the J gene TRBJ2-5; the D gene is possibly TRBD2 (6 bases). The CDR3 totals 15 residues. Germline V gene lookup returns CDR1 SGHTA and CDR2 FQGNSA. Deletions cut 5 bases from V and 2 bases from J, with 15 bases between. CDR3: CASSRELAGQETQYF. The CDR3 DNA reads TGTGCCAGCAGCCGTGAACTCGCGGGACAAGAGACCCAGTACTTC.

V gene TRBV7-2 combines with J gene TRBJ2-7; D gene uncertain. The germline V gene has CDR1 SGHTA and CDR2 FQGNSA. Trimming left V 1 base short and J 0 bases short, with 7 bases between. This CDR3 comprises 14 residues. The CDR3 DNA reads as TGTGCCAGCAGCTTAGAAGCGAACTCCTACGAGCAGTACTTC. Translated: CASSLEANSYEQYF.

The chain combines TRBV6-1 with TRBJ1-2; 12 bases fit TRBD1. Germline assignment: CDR1 MNHNS and CDR2 SASEGT. The CDR3 runs 17 residues. V was pared by 7 bases and J by 8 bases, with 17 bases of the junction left unmatched. The CDR3 DNA is TGTGCCAGCACTTTGACCGGGACAGGGGGCATTTTGAGAGGCTACACCTTC. Translation gives CASTLTGTGGILRGYTF.

The rearrangement joins TRBV11-2 to TRBJ1-2; 8 nucleotides align to TRBD1. Germline-derived CDR1 and CDR2 are SGHAT and FQNNGV. The V segment lost 5 bases and the J segment 7 bases; nucleotides outside the gene matches: 6. The CDR3 is made up of 13 amino acids. CDR3 residues: CASSASTGAGYTF. CDR3 bases: TGTGCCAGCAGCGCCTCGACAGGGGCTGGCTACACCTTC.

A few counts support this clonotype. This rearrangement joins TRBV7-2 to TRBJ2-1; 13 bases agree with TRBD2. Germline V gene data show CDR1 as SGHTA and CDR2 as FQGNSA. The CDR3 length is 15 residues. The junction had 8 bases not matched to a gene; V was cut back by 9 bases and J by 6 bases. CDR3 sequence reads: CASSRTSGSRNEQFF. CDR3 bases: TGTGCCAGTTCCCGGACTAGCGGGAGTCGCAATGAGCAGTTCTTC. Together with reference TRBV7-2 and TRBJ2-1, the CDR3 gives the full variable domain: GAGVSQSPSNKVTEKGKDVELRCDPISGHTALYWYRQSLGQGLEFLIYFQGNSAPDKSGLPSDRFSAERTGGSVSTLTIQRTQQEDSAVYLCASSRTSGSRNEQFFGPGTRLTVL.

This clonotype was counted between two and nine times. The chain links TRBV25-1 to TRBJ2-2, with 8 nucleotides matching TRBD1. The CDR3 runs 14 residues. Trimming removed 5 bases from V and 4 bases from J; junction bases left unmatched: 3. Germline CDR1 and CDR2: MGHDK and SYGVNS. The CDR3 here is CASSSTGGTGELFF. The CDR3 coding sequence is TGTGCCAGCAGTTCCACAGGGGGCACCGGGGAGCTGTTTTTT.

CDR3 bases: TGTGCCAGCAGGAGGGACAGGTTCGCCTACGAGCAGTACGTC. This gives the protein CASRRDRFAYEQYV. V gene TRBV6-1 combines with J gene TRBJ2-7; 8 bases are a match to TRBD1. There are 14 residues in the CDR3. The V gene end was trimmed by 6 bases and the J gene end by 2 bases; junction bases not matched to a gene: 6. Germline CDR1 and CDR2: MNHNS and SASEGT.

This clonotype was seen a handful of times. This rearrangement joins TRBV11-3 to TRBJ2-5; unclear D gene. There are 14 residues in the CDR3. Trimming took off 1 base at V and 5 bases at J, with 11 bases between the two ends. Per germline, CDR1 SGHNT and CDR2 YENEEA. This chain's CDR3 is CASSLVSFVETQYF. The CDR3 DNA is TGTGCCAGCAGCTTAGTATCGTTTGTCGAGACCCAGTACTTC. Full variable domain (missing parts from reference TRBV11-3 and TRBJ2-5): EAGVVQSPRYKIIEKKQPVAFWCNPISGHNTLYWYLQNLGQGPELLIRYENEEAVDDSQLPKDRFSAERLKGVDSTLKIQPAELGDSAVYLCASSLVSFVETQYFGPGTRLLVL.

This clonotype showed up just a few times. V usage is TRBV11-2 and J usage is TRBJ2-5; D unresolved. The CDR3 loop spans 15 amino acids. Trimming took off 3 bases at V and 5 bases at J, with 16 bases between the two ends. Germline V CDR1 and CDR2: SGHAT, FQNNGV. This chain's CDR3 is CASSFSSTQKETQYF. The CDR3 DNA reads as TGTGCCAGCAGCTTTTCGAGTACTCAAAAGGAGACCCAGTACTTC.

This clonotype was seen many times. The rearrangement uses TRBV19 and TRBJ2-2; 9 bases map to TRBD1. The germline V gene encodes CDR1 LNHDA and CDR2 SQIVND (reference sequence). With 2 bases clipped from V and 4 bases from J, the junction kept 5 bases outside the gene matches. CDR3 length: 16 residues. The CDR3 is CASSIRGQGSTGELFF. As DNA, the CDR3 is TGTGCCAGTAGTATAAGGGGACAGGGAAGCACCGGGGAGCTGTTTTTT.

The chain employs TRBV7-2 and TRBJ1-2; no reliable D call. The CDR3 is 14 residues long. Deletions cut 5 bases from V and 1 base from J, with 11 bases between. Germline CDR1 is SGHTA and CDR2 is FQGNSA. The CDR3 nucleotides read TGTGCCAGCAGCCGAAGAGGAGTTAACTATGGCTACACCTTC. Translated: CASSRRGVNYGYTF.

This clonotype was seen a few times. The genes are TRBV6-2 or TRBV6-3 and TRBJ2-7, with TRBD2 identical over 13 bases. The CDR3 is 18 amino acids. Germline values: CDR1 MNHEY, CDR2 SVGEGT. Trimming at V came to 2 bases and at J to 5 bases, leaving 12 bases not matched to a gene. The CDR3 sequence: CASSYQPGLAGRRHEQYF. For the CDR3, the DNA is TGTGCCAGCAGTTACCAGCCGGGACTAGCGGGACGAAGGCACGAGCAGTACTTC.

The chain couples TRBV7-9 to TRBJ1-2; TRBD1 matches at 7 bases. V shed 1 base and J 2 bases; nucleotides not matched to a gene: 10. Germline V gene sequence: CDR1 SEHNR, CDR2 FQNEAQ (reference sequence). The CDR3 covers 17 residues. The CDR3 DNA is TGTGCCAGCAGCTTAGATGGACAGGCCGTCGGAAACTATGGCTACACCTTC. Its protein product is CASSLDGQAVGNYGYTF.

The table lists this clonotype with a few counts. This chain links TRBV12-3 or TRBV12-4 with TRBJ2-1, with 7 bases aligning to TRBD2. V lost 0 bases and J lost 3; bases outside the gene matches: 14. The CDR3 has 19 residues. CDR3: CASSLALLASGTGYNEQFF. CDR3 sequence (DNA): TGTGCCAGCAGTTTAGCGCTTTTGGCTAGCGGAACAGGCTACAATGAGCAGTTCTTC.

The chain combines TRBV4-1 with TRBJ2-1; perhaps TRBD1 as D (6 bases). CDR3 size: 17 residues. In germline, CDR1 is MGHRA, CDR2 YSYEKL. V dropped 4 bases and J dropped 0 bases, with 16 bases sitting between them. This CDR3 is CASSLSKQGYSYNEQFF. The CDR3 coding sequence is TGCGCCAGCAGCCTTTCAAAACAGGGTTACTCCTACAATGAGCAGTTCTTC.